A selection of T cell receptor beta chains follows, all from one sample in a study of shared clonotypes between healthy human individuals. The table came from immunoSEQ multiplex PCR; TCRdb's copy has only in-frame clones and leaves some out. In the table there are hundreds of thousands of clones, 95% to 96% of which are singletons. The sequenced sample consisted of naive CD8+ T cells sorted from blood. The origin of the receptors is a woman younger than 45 in good health. CDR3s include the opening cysteine and the closing phenylalanine or tryptophan. The D gene is left open where the match is weak. Not every row has a clone size; where given, it reads once, few, many or a size class.

d_call	j_call	v_call	clone_size	cdr3_aa	cdr3_nt
-	TRBJ1-1	TRBV19	-	CASSIDSSSGGKTEAFF	TGTGCCAGTAGTATAGATTCATCGTCTGGGGGCAAGACTGAAGCTTTCTTT
TRBD2	TRBJ2-7	TRBV5-4	-	CASTGSGGGEQYF	TGTGCCAGCACTGGGTCGGGAGGAGGCGAGCAGTACTTC
TRBD2	TRBJ2-3	TRBV4-1	-	CASSQEEAGGPGDTQYF	TGCGCCAGCAGCCAAGAAGAGGCGGGAGGGCCCGGCGATACGCAGTATTTT
-	TRBJ2-4	TRBV11-2	-	CASSPVMYSDKNIQYF	TGTGCCAGCAGCCCAGTAATGTATAGTGACAAAAACATTCAGTACTTC
-	TRBJ2-2	TRBV6-6	-	CASSPNTGELFF	TGTGCCAGCAGTCCTAACACCGGGGAGCTGTTTTTT
-	TRBJ2-5	TRBV28	-	CASSFGETQYF	TGTGCCAGCAGTTTTGGTGAGACCCAGTACTTC
-	TRBJ2-7	TRBV27	-	CASSAGRLATYEQYF	TGTGCCAGCAGTGCAGGGAGGCTAGCGACCTACGAGCAGTACTTC
TRBD1	TRBJ1-2	TRBV6-5	-	CASITLRQGHYGYTF	TGTGCCAGCATCACGCTCCGACAGGGCCACTATGGCTACACCTTC
-	TRBJ1-2	TRBV11-3	-	CASSFGSYLPVF	TGTGCCAGCAGCTTCGGGTCCTACTTACCCGTCTTC
-	TRBJ2-1	TRBV7-9	once	CASSLGSSYNEQFF	TGTGCCAGCAGCTTAGGGAGCTCCTACAATGAGCAGTTCTTC
TRBD2	TRBJ2-5	TRBV27	-	CASRLWSGTQETQYF	TGTGCCAGCAGGCTCTGGAGCGGGACCCAAGAGACCCAGTACTTC
-	TRBJ2-7	TRBV18	-	CASSRDTDGRKLGGEQYF	TGTGCCAGCTCACGAGATACCGACGGGAGGAAACTAGGGGGGGAGCAGTACTTC
TRBD2	TRBJ2-1	TRBV28	-	CASSLFERELNEQFF	TGTGCCAGCAGTTTGTTCGAGCGGGAGTTAAATGAGCAGTTCTTC
-	TRBJ1-2	TRBV6-5	-	CASSYGLRGLGAGYTF	TGTGCCAGCAGTTACGGGCTCAGGGGCTTAGGTGCTGGCTACACCTTC
-	TRBJ1-1	TRBV28	-	CASSLFPSKMNTEAFF	TGTGCCAGCAGTTTATTCCCCTCTAAAATGAACACTGAAGCTTTCTTT